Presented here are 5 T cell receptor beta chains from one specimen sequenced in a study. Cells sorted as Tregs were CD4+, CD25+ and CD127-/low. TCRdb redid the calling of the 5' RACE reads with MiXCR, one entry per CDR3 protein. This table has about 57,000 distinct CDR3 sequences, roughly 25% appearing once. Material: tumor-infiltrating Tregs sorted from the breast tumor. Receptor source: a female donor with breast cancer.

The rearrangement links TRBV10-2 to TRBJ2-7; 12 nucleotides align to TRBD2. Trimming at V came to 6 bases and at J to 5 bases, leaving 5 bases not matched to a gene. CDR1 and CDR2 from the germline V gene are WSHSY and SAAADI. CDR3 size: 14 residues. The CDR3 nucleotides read TGCGCCAGCAGAGGACTAGCGGGAAGGGACGAGCAGTACTTC. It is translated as CASRGLAGRDEQYF.

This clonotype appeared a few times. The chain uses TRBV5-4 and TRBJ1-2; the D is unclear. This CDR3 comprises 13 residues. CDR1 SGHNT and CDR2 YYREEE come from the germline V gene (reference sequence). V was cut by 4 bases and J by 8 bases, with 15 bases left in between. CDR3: CASSLEASRGYTF. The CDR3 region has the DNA TGTGCCAGCAGCCTGGAGGCTTCGCGGGGCTACACCTTC.

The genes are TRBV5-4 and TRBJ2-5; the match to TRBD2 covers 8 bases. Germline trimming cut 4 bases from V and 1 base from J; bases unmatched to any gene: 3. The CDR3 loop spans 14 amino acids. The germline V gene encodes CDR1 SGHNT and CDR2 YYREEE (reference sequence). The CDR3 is CASSGGTSQETQYF. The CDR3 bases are TGTGCCAGCAGCGGGGGGACTAGCCAAGAGACCCAGTACTTC.

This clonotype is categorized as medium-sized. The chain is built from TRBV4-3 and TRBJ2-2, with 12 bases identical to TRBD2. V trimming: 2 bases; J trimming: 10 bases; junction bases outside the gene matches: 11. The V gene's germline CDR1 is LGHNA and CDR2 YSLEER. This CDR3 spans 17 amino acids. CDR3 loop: CASSQSLLAGGPQELFF. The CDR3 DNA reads TGCGCCAGCAGCCAATCGTTACTAGCGGGAGGCCCCCAGGAGCTGTTTTTT.

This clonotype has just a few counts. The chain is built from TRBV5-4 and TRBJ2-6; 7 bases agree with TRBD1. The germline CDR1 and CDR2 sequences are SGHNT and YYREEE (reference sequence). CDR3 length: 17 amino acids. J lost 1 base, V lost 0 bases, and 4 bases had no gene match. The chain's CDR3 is CASSLAGRGSGANVLTF. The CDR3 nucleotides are TGTGCCAGCAGCTTGGCGGGCAGGGGGTCTGGGGCCAACGTCCTGACTTTC. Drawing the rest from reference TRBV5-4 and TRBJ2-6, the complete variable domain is ETGVTQSPTHLIKTRGQQVTLRCSSQSGHNTVSWYQQALGQGPQFIFQYYREEENGRGNFPPRFSGLQFPNYSSELNVNALELDDSALYLCASSLAGRGSGANVLTFGAGSRLTVL.